This is a list of T cell receptor beta chains from one sample in a study of cytomegalovirus exposure and HLA in healthy donors. Sequencing used immunoSEQ multiplex PCR; TCRdb keeps in-frame clones, though not all of them. Of fewer than 200,000 clones detected, about 81% appear once; the ten largest clones hold 1.5% to 2%. The source material was PBMCs. The receptors come from a woman between 18 and 30 years old in good health and CMV-seronegative. CDR3s include the opening cysteine and the closing phenylalanine or tryptophan. Fields, in order: V gene, J gene, clone size, D gene, CDR3 protein, CDR3 DNA. The D gene is left open where the match is weak. The listing skips clone size in some rows; elsewhere it reads once, few, many or a size class.

TRBV6-1	TRBJ2-3	.	TRBD1	CASSEFTGVLGPTDTQYF	TGTGCCAGCAGTGAATTTACAGGGGTTCTAGGGCCCACAGATACGCAGTATTTT
TRBV6-1	TRBJ2-7	.	.	CASSEAREQYF	TGTGCCAGCAGTGAAGCTCGCGAGCAGTACTTC
TRBV28	TRBJ1-2	.	.	CASSLRDSNYGYTF	TGTGCCAGCAGTTTACGAGACAGTAACTATGGCTACACCTTC
TRBV4-1	TRBJ2-7	.	TRBD1	CASSQAGTGSYEQYF	TGCGCCAGCAGCCAAGCTGGGACAGGGTCTTACGAGCAGTACTTC
TRBV25-1	TRBJ2-7	.	TRBD1	CASSGTGAYEQYF	TGTGCCAGCAGTGGGACAGGGGCCTACGAGCAGTACTTC
TRBV21-1	TRBJ1-3	.	.	CASSKPYRGSGNTIYF	TGTGCCAGCAGCAAACCCTACAGGGGAAGCGGAAACACCATATATTTT
TRBV5-6	TRBJ1-4	.	TRBD1	CASSERDRGANEKLFF	TGTGCCAGCAGCGAACGGGACAGGGGGGCTAATGAAAAACTGTTTTTT
TRBV30	TRBJ1-5	.	TRBD1	CAWSVRQGNQPQHF	TGTGCCTGGAGTGTACGACAGGGAAATCAGCCCCAGCATTTT
TRBV5-1	TRBJ2-7	once	TRBD2	CASSFSGGTYEQYF	TGCGCCAGCAGCTTTAGCGGGGGGACCTACGAGCAGTACTTC
TRBV7-9	TRBJ1-2	.	.	CSSSLGRYGYTF	TGTTCCAGCAGTTTGGGGAGGTATGGCTACACCTTC
TRBV9	TRBJ2-2	.	TRBD2	CASSVGLAGFTGELFF	TGTGCCAGCAGCGTAGGTCTAGCGGGCTTCACCGGGGAGCTGTTTTTT
TRBV7-9	TRBJ1-4	.	.	CASSPDGGAGEKLFF	TGTGCCAGCAGCCCAGACGGGGGTGCCGGTGAAAAACTGTTTTTT
TRBV27	TRBJ2-7	.	TRBD1	CASSLVAGGDYEQYF	TGTGCCAGCAGTTTAGTGGCAGGGGGAGACTACGAGCAGTACTTC
TRBV28	TRBJ2-7	.	TRBD1	CATAGTGYYEQYF	TGTGCCACCGCTGGGACAGGGTACTACGAGCAGTACTTC
TRBV15	TRBJ2-7	.	TRBD1	CATSRGGQGAYEQYF	TGTGCCACCAGCAGAGGGGGGCAGGGGGCCTACGAGCAGTACTTC
TRBV18	TRBJ1-5	.	.	CASSPTSGYGSFSPQHF	TGTGCCAGCTCACCCACTTCGGGTTATGGGTCTTTTTCGCCCCAGCATTTT
TRBV6-6	TRBJ1-2	.	.	CASSYFAATVDGYTF	TGTGCCAGCAGTTACTTTGCGGCAACGGTGGATGGCTACACCTTC
TRBV11-3	TRBJ1-5	.	TRBD1	CASSLGQGGNQPQHF	TGTGCCAGCAGCTTAGGACAGGGTGGCAATCAGCCCCAGCATTTT
TRBV5-1	TRBJ2-5	.	.	CASSWVAEETQYF	TGCGCCAGCAGCTGGGTAGCGGAAGAGACCCAGTACTTC
TRBV18	TRBJ2-7	.	TRBD1	CASSARQGVYEQYF	TGTGCCAGCTCGGCCCGACAGGGAGTCTACGAGCAGTACTTC
TRBV7-2	TRBJ1-1	.	TRBD1	CASSLTRQGGMNTEAFF	TGTGCCAGCAGCTTAACACGACAGGGGGGTATGAACACTGAAGCTTTCTTT
TRBV9	TRBJ2-3	.	TRBD2	CASSAGTSGACGQYF	TGTGCCAGCAGCGCCGGGACTAGCGGGGCCTGCGGGCAGTATTTT
TRBV7-9	TRBJ1-4	.	.	CASLNSDRDEKLFF	TGTGCCAGCCTGAACTCGGACAGAGATGAAAAACTGTTTTTT
TRBV5-1	TRBJ1-2	.	TRBD1	CASSLAGTGRGLNYGYTF	TGCGCCAGCAGCTTGGCCGGGACAGGGCGCGGACTAAACTATGGCTACACCTTC
TRBV6-1	TRBJ2-3	.	TRBD1	CASSEGGQGSDTQYF	TGTGCCAGCAGTGAGGGGGGACAGGGTTCAGATACGCAGTATTTT
TRBV7-9	TRBJ1-4	.	.	CASSLNGAGNEKLFF	TGTGCCAGCAGCTTAAACGGCGCAGGCAATGAAAAACTGTTTTTT
TRBV2	TRBJ2-1	.	TRBD2	CASTRGPGTSGRDNEQFF	TGTGCCAGCACCCGTGGGCCTGGGACTAGCGGGAGAGACAATGAGCAGTTCTTC
TRBV5-4	TRBJ2-2	.	TRBD1	CASSSPDRAGELFF	TGTGCCAGCAGCTCGCCCGACAGGGCCGGGGAGCTGTTTTTT
TRBV21-1	TRBJ2-2	once	.	CASSPQGTSGRGGTGELFF	TGTGCCAGCAGCCCCCAAGGGACTAGCGGGAGGGGGGGCACCGGGGAGCTGTTTTTT
TRBV6-5	TRBJ2-1	.	.	CASSFLPDFYNEQFF	TGTGCCAGCAGTTTCTTACCGGACTTCTACAATGAGCAGTTCTTC
TRBV7-9	TRBJ1-1	few	TRBD1	CSSSPRTGRSFF	TGTTCCAGCAGCCCCCGGACAGGGCGGTCTTTCTTT
TRBV27	TRBJ1-1	.	TRBD1	CASAGGILNTEAFF	TGTGCGTCGGCAGGGGGGATTCTGAACACTGAAGCTTTCTTT